Listed here is a single TCR beta chain. What it binds is unknown. The sample originates from a study of cytomegalovirus exposure and HLA in healthy donors. Whole-study results and caveats: Data from an earlier analysis indicated that most TCR beta V segments were productive either about 87% or about 30% of the time.

The germline V and J ends were trimmed by 0 bases and 5 bases, with 13 bases remaining between them. The germline gives CDR1 LGHNT, CDR2 FRNRAP. CDR3 length: 15 amino acids. The primer mix had 60 Vbeta and 13 Jbeta primers. The protocol was immunoSEQ multiplex PCR, while the TCRdb copy is restricted to in-frame clones and leaves out a portion. The table records about 140,000 clones, approximately 73% of them present only once. V gene TRBV12-5 combines with J gene TRBJ1-1; possible D gene TRBD1, 6 bases. The specimen sequenced was PBMCs. The TCR sequence derives from a human donor in good health. The DNA of the CDR3 is TGTGCTAGTGGTTTGGTACTAGGGGGTCGGACTGAAGCTTTCTTT. The encoded protein is CASGLVLGGRTEAFF.